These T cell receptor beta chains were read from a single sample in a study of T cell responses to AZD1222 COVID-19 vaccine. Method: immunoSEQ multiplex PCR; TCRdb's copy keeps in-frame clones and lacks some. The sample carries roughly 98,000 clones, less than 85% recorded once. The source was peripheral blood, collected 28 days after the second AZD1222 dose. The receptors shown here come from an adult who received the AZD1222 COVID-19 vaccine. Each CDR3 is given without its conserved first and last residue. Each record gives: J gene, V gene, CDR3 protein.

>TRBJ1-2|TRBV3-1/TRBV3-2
ASSQEGLTGTTLWYGYT
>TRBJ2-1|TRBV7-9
ASSVVGLAGSSYNEQF
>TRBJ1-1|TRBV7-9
ASSLGGQRKNEAF
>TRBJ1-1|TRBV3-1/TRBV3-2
ASSQGTGNTEAF
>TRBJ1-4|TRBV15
ATSRALGATNEKLF
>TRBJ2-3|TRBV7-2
ASSLAPEITDTQY
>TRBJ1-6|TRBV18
ASSPPGAGPNSPLH
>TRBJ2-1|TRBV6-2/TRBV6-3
ASSYGTGAYNEQF
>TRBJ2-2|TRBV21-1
ASSKARKAEWAGELF
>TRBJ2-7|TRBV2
ASTLSRGEQY
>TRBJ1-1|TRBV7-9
ASSLSGTGGVGTEAF
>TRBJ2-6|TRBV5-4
ASSTGTGGRSGANVLT
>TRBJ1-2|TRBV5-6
ASSLVGANYGYT
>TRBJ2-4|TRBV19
ASSGLQGFGTKNIQY
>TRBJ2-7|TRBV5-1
ASSFNRPSSYEQY
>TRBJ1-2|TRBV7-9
ASSFGSLYGYT
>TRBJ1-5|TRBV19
ASSTVWGSSNQPQH
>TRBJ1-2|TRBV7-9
ASSSGQSNYGYT
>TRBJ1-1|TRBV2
ASSEDRGKNTEAF
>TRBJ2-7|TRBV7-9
ASSLTGVSYEQY
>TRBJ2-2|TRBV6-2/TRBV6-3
ASSYSVSNTGELF
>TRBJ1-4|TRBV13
ASSPGTGITNEKLF
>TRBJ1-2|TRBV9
ASSDGQGYGYT
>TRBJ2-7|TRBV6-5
ASPSDREYEQY
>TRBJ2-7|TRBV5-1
ASSLASGQNEQY
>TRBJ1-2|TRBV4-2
ASSQSQGPYGYT
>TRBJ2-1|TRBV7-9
ASSLAWRSYNEQF
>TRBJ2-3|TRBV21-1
ASSPQPLTESTDTQY
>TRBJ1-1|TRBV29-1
SVLRGWDAMNTEAF
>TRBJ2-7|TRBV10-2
ASRDDSGGPSSYEQY